The rows below give T cell receptor beta chains drawn from one sample of a study of cytomegalovirus exposure and HLA in healthy donors. Libraries were prepared by immunoSEQ multiplex PCR; TCRdb keeps only in-frame clonotypes and omits some of them. Found here are more than 140,000 clones, about 80% of them singletons; the top ten hold approximately 5.5%. The sample taken for sequencing was PBMCs. These receptors were taken from a man aged 25-45 years in good health and CMV-seropositive. The CDR3 runs from the conserved cysteine through the conserved F or W. A D gene is named only where the DNA matches it firmly. Clone size, where shown, is once, few, many, or a class for clones that have expanded.

d_gene,v_gene,j_gene,abundance,CDR3aa,CDR3nt
TRBD1,TRBV28,TRBJ1-2,few,CASTLQGARGYTF,TGTGCCAGCACTTTACAGGGGGCGCGTGGCTACACCTTC
TRBD2,TRBV9,TRBJ2-1,.,CASSAYPGLGIGEQFF,TGTGCCAGCAGCGCCTATCCGGGACTAGGTATTGGTGAGCAGTTCTTC
TRBD2,TRBV15,TRBJ2-1,few,CATSRGGKGLAIDEQFF,TGTGCCACCAGCAGAGGGGGCAAGGGACTAGCGATTGATGAGCAGTTCTTC
.,TRBV4-1,TRBJ1-1,.,CASSPRGVGTMNTEAFF,TGCGCCAGCAGCCCTCGGGGGGTGGGGACCATGAACACTGAAGCTTTCTTT
.,TRBV5-8,TRBJ1-2,.,CASSPRGLVNGYTF,TGTGCCAGCAGCCCAAGGGGCCTGGTTAATGGCTACACCTTC
TRBD2,TRBV5-1,TRBJ2-3,few,CASSLVLAGGPGTDTQYF,TGCGCCAGCAGCTTGGTACTAGCGGGGGGGCCCGGCACAGATACGCAGTATTTT
.,TRBV10-2,TRBJ2-5,few,CASSDGPPTVYQETQYF,TGCGCCAGCAGTGATGGCCCCCCTACAGTCTACCAAGAGACCCAGTACTTC
.,TRBV29-1,TRBJ2-6,.,CSVEGGSGANVLTF,TGCAGCGTTGAGGGGGGCTCTGGGGCCAACGTCCTGACTTTC
.,TRBV6-4,TRBJ2-2,few,CASSDSETGELFF,TGTGCCAGCAGTGACTCGGAGACCGGGGAGCTGTTTTTT
.,TRBV30,TRBJ2-7,.,CAWSVLSYEQYF,TGTGCCTGGAGTGTCCTCTCCTACGAGCAGTACTTC
.,TRBV28,TRBJ2-7,.,CASRTTGLNEQYF,TGTGCCAGCAGGACGACAGGCTTAAACGAGCAGTACTTC
TRBD1,TRBV6-6,TRBJ2-7,.,CASSNAGQGEQYF,TGTGCCAGCAGTAACGCAGGACAGGGCGAGCAGTACTTC
.,TRBV6-6,TRBJ2-1,.,CASSISTGLSDEQFF,TGTGCCAGCAGTATATCCACGGGCCTTAGCGATGAGCAGTTCTTC
TRBD2,TRBV9,TRBJ2-1,.,CASSVAGGSEQFF,TGTGCCAGCAGCGTAGCGGGCGGGAGTGAGCAGTTCTTC
.,TRBV18,TRBJ1-3,once,CASSPLSEGIIAGNTIYF,TGTGCCAGCTCACCACTGAGCGAGGGAATTATCGCTGGAAACACCATATATTTT
TRBD1,TRBV5-6,TRBJ2-7,.,CASSLFGQGNYEQYF,TGTGCCAGCAGCCTTTTTGGACAGGGCAACTACGAGCAGTACTTC
.,TRBV30,TRBJ1-1,.,CAWSQDKNTEAFF,TGTGCCTGGAGTCAGGATAAGAACACTGAAGCTTTCTTT
.,TRBV6-5,TRBJ1-2,.,CASQGVGYTF,TGTGCCAGCCAGGGTGTTGGCTACACCTTC
.,TRBV28,TRBJ2-7,.,CASSLTGLEQYF,TGTGCCAGCAGTTTAACAGGGCTCGAGCAGTACTTC
.,TRBV6-5,TRBJ2-1,.,CASSSPRAYYNEQFF,TGTGCCAGCAGTTCCCCCAGGGCCTACTACAATGAGCAGTTCTTC
.,TRBV6-5,TRBJ1-5,.,CASSYSRYNQPQHF,TGTGCCAGCAGTTACAGTCGGTACAATCAGCCCCAGCATTTT
TRBD2,TRBV2,TRBJ2-2,.,CASSLKVLVSGREKDTGELFF,TGTGCCAGCAGTTTGAAGGTACTGGTATCTGGGCGGGAGAAGGACACCGGGGAGCTGTTTTTT
.,TRBV10-3,TRBJ1-5,.,CAISEVTVNQPQHF,TGTGCCATCAGTGAGGTAACGGTCAATCAGCCCCAGCATTTT
TRBD1,TRBV19,TRBJ2-7,.,CASSKRDRGYEQYF,TGTGCCAGTAGTAAACGGGACAGGGGATACGAGCAGTACTTC
TRBD2,TRBV5-1,TRBJ2-1,.,CASSLDAGAYNEQFF,TGCGCCAGCAGCTTGGATGCGGGGGCCTACAATGAGCAGTTCTTC
TRBD1,TRBV5-4,TRBJ1-4,few,CASYGQGARQPKLFF,TGTGCCAGCTACGGCCAGGGGGCGCGACAGCCAAAACTGTTTTTT
.,TRBV6-6,TRBJ2-2,.,CASSRGGELFF,TGTGCCAGCAGTCGAGGGGGGGAGCTGTTTTTT
TRBD1,TRBV4-1,TRBJ2-4,.,CASSQGVRGTGIGIQYF,TGCGCCAGCAGCCAAGGGGTACGTGGGACAGGCATAGGCATTCAGTACTTC
.,TRBV28,TRBJ2-4,.,CAVGATKNIQYF,TGTGCGGTGGGGGCGACCAAAAACATTCAGTACTTC
.,TRBV28,TRBJ2-5,.,CASSPQGGYQETQYF,TGTGCCAGCAGTCCCCAGGGGGGCTACCAAGAGACCCAGTACTTC
.,TRBV5-1,TRBJ2-1,.,CASSHSPNEQFF,TGCGCCAGCAGCCATAGCCCGAATGAGCAGTTCTTC
.,TRBV9,TRBJ2-1,.,CASSVVEEMDEQFF,TGTGCCAGCAGCGTAGTGGAGGAGATGGATGAGCAGTTCTTC
.,TRBV28,TRBJ1-2,.,CASNAGIGYTF,TGTGCCAGCAATGCGGGGATCGGCTACACCTTC
TRBD1,TRBV28,TRBJ1-2,few,CASSPRSRQGFNGYTF,TGTGCCAGCAGTCCCCGATCCCGACAGGGGTTTAATGGCTACACCTTC
TRBD2,TRBV25-1,TRBJ2-5,.,CASSELSRGGGEQETQYF,TGTGCCAGCAGTGAACTTTCGCGGGGGGGCGGGGAGCAAGAGACCCAGTACTTC
.,TRBV9,TRBJ1-2,.,CASSTDSNYGYTF,TGTGCCAGCAGCACCGACAGTAACTATGGCTACACCTTC
TRBD2,TRBV9,TRBJ2-1,.,CASSFGTSLGNEQFF,TGTGCCAGCAGCTTCGGGACTAGTCTCGGCAATGAGCAGTTCTTC
.,TRBV28,TRBJ1-4,.,CASRSSTAGFYEKLFF,TGTGCCAGCAGATCCTCAACTGCGGGGTTTTATGAAAAACTGTTTTTT
TRBD1,TRBV9,TRBJ2-1,.,CASSPRTGASYNEQFF,TGTGCCAGCAGCCCAAGGACAGGGGCCTCCTACAATGAGCAGTTCTTC
TRBD2,TRBV28,TRBJ2-1,.,CASSSPIAGSSYNEQFF,TGTGCCAGCAGTTCCCCCATAGCGGGGAGCTCCTACAATGAGCAGTTCTTC
TRBD2,TRBV19,TRBJ2-7,few,CATRAYGTSGGYYEQYF,TGTGCAACGAGAGCCTACGGGACTAGCGGGGGTTACTACGAGCAGTACTTC
TRBD1,TRBV6-6,TRBJ2-5,.,CASSPSGTGSGETQYF,TGTGCCAGCAGTCCCTCCGGGACAGGGTCGGGAGAGACCCAGTACTTC
TRBD1,TRBV7-2,TRBJ1-3,.,CASSLRNRGTGNTIYF,TGTGCCAGCAGCTTAAGAAACAGGGGTACAGGAAACACCATATATTTT
TRBD2,TRBV6-5,TRBJ2-1,.,CASSYSSGSSYNEQFF,TGTGCCAGCAGTTACTCTAGCGGGAGCTCCTACAATGAGCAGTTCTTC
.,TRBV29-1,TRBJ1-2,.,CSVLLGANYGYTF,TGCAGCGTCCTATTGGGCGCTAACTATGGCTACACCTTC
TRBD2,TRBV28,TRBJ2-3,.,CASGGGPGDTQYF,TGTGCCAGCGGGGGGGGACCGGGAGATACGCAGTATTTT
.,TRBV15,TRBJ1-2,.,CATSRDRRLYGYTF,TGTGCCACCAGCAGAGACCGCAGGCTCTATGGCTACACCTTC
.,TRBV10-3,TRBJ2-2,.,CAISQMGDTGELFF,TGTGCCATCAGCCAAATGGGAGATACCGGGGAGCTGTTTTTT
.,TRBV7-9,TRBJ2-3,once,CASSSPSNTDTQYF,TGTGCCAGCAGCTCCCCCTCTAACACAGATACGCAGTATTTT
.,TRBV7-2,TRBJ2-3,.,CASSLRRGDTQYF,TGTGCCAGCAGCTTAAGGAGGGGAGATACGCAGTATTTT
TRBD1,TRBV19,TRBJ1-6,few,CASSTSTGFDSPLHF,TGTGCCAGTAGTACCTCGACAGGGTTTGATTCACCCCTCCACTTT
.,TRBV21-1,TRBJ2-7,few,CASSTLLQGRDYEQYF,TGTGCCAGCAGCACCCTCCTACAGGGGCGCGACTACGAGCAGTACTTC
.,TRBV7-2,TRBJ2-7,.,CASSLETSGSEQYF,TGTGCCAGCAGCTTAGAGACTAGTGGATCCGAGCAGTACTTC
.,TRBV7-2,TRBJ2-1,.,CASSFRQNNEQFF,TGTGCCAGCAGCTTTCGACAGAACAATGAGCAGTTCTTC